The 27 T cell receptor beta chains given below trace back to one sample, sequenced in a study of cytomegalovirus exposure and HLA in healthy donors (TCRdb year 2017). The library was made by the immunoSEQ multiplex PCR assay. The multiplex PCR relied on a mix of 60 forward primers for TCR Vbeta segments and 13 reverse primers for TCR Jbeta segments. As stored in TCRdb, this immuneACCESS dataset retains in-frame rearrangements with V and J assigned. A fraction of the clones does not appear; measured against another copy, unresolved V genes explain less than half of the discrepancy, and the remainder lacks a known reason. In this sample the table shows 100,000 to 120,000 clones, just under 80% of which occur a single time. Of the sample, about 5.8% is held by the ten largest clones. The material sequenced was PBMCs. All receptors derive from a male donor in good health and CMV-seronegative.

The chain couples TRBV28 to TRBJ1-6, with TRBD1 as a possible D gene (5 bases). CDR1 is MDHEN and CDR2 is SYDVKM in the germline V gene. The length of the CDR3 is 15 residues. Trimming stripped 6 bases from V and 10 bases from J, with 19 bases between. CDR3 residues: CASRPPVGVVSPLHF. CDR3 DNA sequence: TGTGCCAGCAGACCCCCAGTAGGGGTTGTCTCACCCCTCCACTTT.

This chain connects TRBV5-6 to TRBJ1-5; 8 positions match TRBD1. Per the germline V gene, CDR1 is SGHDT and CDR2 is YYEEEE. This CDR3 is built from 14 residues. V was clipped by 0 bases and J by 7 bases; unmatched bases: 3. This CDR3 reads CASSLGDRNQPQHF. As DNA, the CDR3 is TGTGCCAGCAGCTTGGGGGACAGGAACCAGCCCCAGCATTTT. Based on the CDR3 plus reference TRBV5-6 and TRBJ1-5, the full variable domain is DAGVTQSPTHLIKTRGQQVTLRCSPKSGHDTVSWYQQALGQGPQFIFQYYEEEERQRGNFPDRFSGHQFPNYSSELNVNALLLGDSALYLCASSLGDRNQPQHFGDGTRLSIL.

This clone is a singleton in its sample. This chain connects TRBV19 to TRBJ1-1, with D possibly being TRBD1 (5 bases). Germline assignment: CDR1 LNHDA and CDR2 SQIVND (reference sequence). The CDR3 is made up of 14 amino acids. V was shortened by 7 bases and J by 4 bases, with 16 bases between the two germline ends. The CDR3 coding sequence is TGTGCCAGTATGGCAGGAGGGGTTATCACTGAAGCTTTCTTT. It specifies CASMAGGVITEAFF. Combining the CDR3 with reference TRBV19 and TRBJ1-1 gives the whole variable domain DGGITQSPKYLFRKEGQNVTLSCEQNLNHDAMYWYRQDPGQGLRLIYYSQIVNDFQKGDIAEGYSVSREKKESFPLTVTSAQKNPTAFYLCASMAGGVITEAFFGQGTRLTVV.

The CDR3 spells CASSEEVPGTSGTFGTQYF. For the CDR3, the DNA is TGCGCCAGCAGTGAGGAGGTCCCGGGGACTAGCGGGACTTTCGGGACCCAGTACTTC. The V and J genes are TRBV10-2 and TRBJ2-5; TRBD2 aligns across 13 bases. The germline CDR1 and CDR2 sequences are WSHSY and SAAADI. Trimming cost V 2 bases and J 7 bases; bases outside gene matches: 16. The CDR3 covers 19 residues.

This clone was counted only a few times. The V and J genes are TRBV10-3 and TRBJ2-5, with 8 bases matching TRBD2. V shed 3 bases and J 5 bases; nucleotides not matched to a gene: 5. Germline values: CDR1 ENHRY, CDR2 SYGVKD. The length of the CDR3 is 14 residues. The chain's CDR3 is CAISDSSGYETQYF. As DNA, the CDR3 is TGTGCCATCAGTGACTCTAGCGGGTACGAGACCCAGTACTTC.

The chain recombines TRBV7-3 with TRBJ2-7; D call uncertain. The CDR3 sequence is 15 residues long. Germline-derived CDR1 and CDR2 are SGHTA and FQGTGA. Trimming cost V 6 bases and J 4 bases, with 19 bases left between them. The CDR3 loop is CASRSREIVWYEQYF. As DNA, the CDR3 is TGTGCCAGCAGGTCCCGAGAGATCGTATGGTACGAGCAGTACTTC.

The chain combines TRBV4-2 with TRBJ1-4; 8 nucleotides match TRBD1. V was clipped by 1 base and J by 5 bases; unmatched bases: 3. The CDR3 extends over 15 amino acids. Per the germline V gene, CDR1 is LGHNA and CDR2 is YNFKEQ. The CDR3, as DNA: TGTGCCAGCAGCCAAGCCGACAGGGGAAATGAAAAACTGTTTTTT. Translation: CASSQADRGNEKLFF.

V is TRBV11-2 and J is TRBJ2-3, with 12 bases identical to TRBD2. The J segment lost 2 bases and the V segment lost 5 bases, leaving 5 bases of the junction unmatched. CDR1 SGHAT and CDR2 FQNNGV come from the germline V gene. The CDR3 is 16 residues long. The CDR3 DNA reads as TGTGCCAGCAGCACAGGACTAGCGGGGTTCACAGATACGCAGTATTTT. Translating it yields CASSTGLAGFTDTQYF.

The V call is TRBV7-8, the J call TRBJ2-1; 7 bases fit TRBD2. Germline CDR1 and CDR2: SGHVS and FQNEAQ. V trimming: 5 bases; J trimming: 0 bases; junction bases outside the gene matches: 7. The CDR3 sequence is 16 residues long. The CDR3 sequence: CASSGGERSSYNEQFF. CDR3 nucleotide sequence: TGTGCCAGCAGCGGGGGGGAGCGGAGCTCCTACAATGAGCAGTTCTTC.

This clone came up once. The CDR3 protein is CGTGTGRYGELFF. DNA of the CDR3: TGCGGCACCGGGACAGGGAGATACGGGGAGCTGTTTTTT. This rearrangement joins TRBV29-1 to TRBJ2-2, with 9 bases aligning to TRBD1. The CDR3 has 13 amino acids. Germline assignment: CDR1 SQVTM and CDR2 ANQGSEA.

This clone has more than one count but fewer than ten. V gene TRBV13 combines with J gene TRBJ2-5; a weak D match, TRBD1 (5 bases). V was cut by 0 bases and J by 11 bases, with 28 bases left in between. The germline V gene encodes CDR1 PRHDT and CDR2 FYEKMQ (reference sequence). This CDR3 is built from 18 residues. The CDR3 loop reads CASSLGKGWGRVQEEQYF. The CDR3 DNA reads TGTGCCAGCAGCTTAGGAAAGGGTTGGGGCAGGGTACAAGAAGAGCAGTACTTC.

This clone was detected once. The genes are TRBV5-5 and TRBJ2-7; D is uncertain. Germline CDR1 is SGHKS and CDR2 is YYEKEE (reference sequence). The CDR3 is 13 amino acids. V was shortened by 0 bases and J by 3 bases, with 7 bases between the two germline ends. The CDR3 reads CASSLDYFYEQYF. In nucleotides, the CDR3 is TGTGCCAGCAGCTTGGACTACTTCTACGAGCAGTACTTC.

This sequence joins TRBV10-1 and TRBJ2-1, with 7 bases lining up with TRBD2. CDR1 and CDR2 (germline): WNHNN, SYGVQD (reference sequence). The V segment lost 4 bases and the J segment 9 bases; nucleotides outside the gene matches: 6. The CDR3 sequence is 13 residues long. CDR3 loop: CASSVTRETEQFF. As DNA, the CDR3 is TGCGCCAGCAGTGTGACGCGGGAGACTGAGCAGTTCTTC.

This clone was counted a few times. The genes are TRBV9 and TRBJ2-5; D may be TRBD1 (6 bases). Germline loops: CDR1 SGDLS, CDR2 YYNGEE. Trimming removed 3 bases at V and 0 bases at J, with 15 bases between. The CDR3 covers 16 residues. This chain's CDR3 is CASSARGGGNQETQYF. The CDR3, as DNA: TGTGCCAGCAGCGCCAGGGGTGGCGGTAACCAAGAGACCCAGTACTTC.

This sequence joins TRBV15 and TRBJ2-5; the match to TRBD2 covers 15 bases. Unmatched junction bases numbered 7, after V lost 8 bases and J lost 9 bases. This CDR3 is 14 amino acids long. Germline CDR1 reads LNHNV; CDR2 reads YYDKDF (reference sequence). For the CDR3, the DNA is TGTGCCACCGGACTAGCGGGAGGGGACGGGGCCCAGTACTTC. Translating it yields CATGLAGGDGAQYF.

This rearrangement joins TRBV28 to TRBJ2-1; no firm D call. Between the trimmed V and J ends, which lost 3 bases and 4 bases, there was a span of 10 bases. Germline-derived CDR1 and CDR2 are MDHEN and SYDVKM. CDR3 length equals 14 residues. The CDR3 spells CASSFPDSYNEQFF. DNA of the CDR3: TGTGCCAGCAGTTTCCCCGACTCGTACAATGAGCAGTTCTTC.

This clone showed up just a few times. V and J are TRBV19 and TRBJ1-5; the D gene is possibly TRBD1 (5 bases). Germline CDR1 LNHDA, CDR2 SQIVND (reference sequence). With 0 bases removed from V and 7 bases from J, the gap between germline ends came to 16 bases. The CDR3 length is 16 residues. CDR3 sequence reads: CASSIDIRGLGQPQHF. As DNA, the CDR3 is TGTGCCAGTAGTATAGATATAAGGGGTTTGGGGCAGCCCCAGCATTTT.

The table lists this clone with a few counts. The chain joins TRBV30 to TRBJ2-2; no reliable D call. CDR3 size: 14 residues. CDR1 and CDR2 (germline): GTSNPN, SVGIG (reference sequence). The V end was cut by 0 bases, the J end by 4 bases, with 9 bases between. CDR3 coding DNA: TGTGCCTGGAGTGTTAAGTTGGCCACCGGGGAGCTGTTTTTT. Protein sequence: CAWSVKLATGELFF.

The chain links TRBV18 to TRBJ2-2; 13 bases match TRBD2. The CDR3 extends over 19 amino acids. The V segment lost 3 bases and the J segment 3 bases; nucleotides outside the gene matches: 10. Germline CDR1 reads KGHSH; CDR2 reads LQKENI. CDR3 amino acids: CASSPIGLAGVLDTGELFF. The DNA for the CDR3 is TGTGCCAGCTCACCGATTGGACTAGCGGGAGTCCTTGACACCGGGGAGCTGTTTTTT.

V is TRBV9 and J is TRBJ2-3; weak D call: TRBD2 (6 bases). The germline V gene encodes CDR1 SGDLS and CDR2 YYNGEE. V lost 5 bases and J lost 2, with 12 bases in between. CDR3 size: 14 residues. The CDR3 is CASSRAGLTDTQYF. Here the CDR3 DNA reads TGTGCCAGCAGTCGAGCGGGCCTCACAGATACGCAGTATTTT.

The chain carries TRBV27 and TRBJ1-5; weak D call: TRBD1 (5 bases). Trimming shortened V by 5 bases and J by 7 bases, and 12 bases separated the two germline ends. CDR3 length: 13 amino acids. Germline-derived CDR1 and CDR2 are MNHEY and SMNVEV (reference sequence). The CDR3 coding sequence is TGTGCCAGCAGTGAAAACAGGATGCAGCCCCAGCATTTT. This sequence encodes CASSENRMQPQHF.

The chain has TRBV28 and TRBJ2-3; D gene unclear. Germline assignment: CDR1 MDHEN and CDR2 SYDVKM. Trimming shortened V by 3 bases and J by 4 bases, and 11 bases separated the two germline ends. This CDR3 has 14 amino acids. The CDR3 reads CASSFMDEADTQYF. The CDR3 bases are TGTGCCAGCAGTTTTATGGATGAGGCAGATACGCAGTATTTT. Based on the CDR3 plus reference TRBV28 and TRBJ2-3, the full variable domain is DVKVTQSSRYLVKRTGEKVFLECVQDMDHENMFWYRQDPGLGLRLIYFSYDVKMKEKGDIPEGYSVSREKKERFSLILESASTNQTSMYLCASSFMDEADTQYFGPGTRLTVL.

This sequence joins TRBV7-9 and TRBJ1-2; D call uncertain. V dropped 3 bases and J dropped 2 bases, with 10 bases sitting between them. CDR3 size: 14 residues. CDR1 SEHNR and CDR2 FQNEAQ come from the germline V gene (reference sequence). The CDR3 region has the DNA TGTGCCAGCAGCTTCGGGGAGACAAACTATGGCTACACCTTC. It yields the protein CASSFGETNYGYTF.

This chain connects TRBV7-9 to TRBJ2-5, with 7 bases lining up with TRBD1. The CDR3 covers 13 residues. Losses at the gene ends were 8 bases for V and 3 bases for J; bases not matched to a gene: 6. Germline V gene lookup returns CDR1 SEHNR and CDR2 FQNEAQ (reference sequence). The CDR3 DNA follows: TGTGCCAGCCGAACGACAGGGAAAGAGACCCAGTACTTC. As protein: CASRTTGKETQYF.

V usage is TRBV9 and J usage is TRBJ2-1, with 12 bases matching TRBD2. Germline V CDR1 and CDR2: SGDLS, YYNGEE. The trim removed 3 bases at V and 3 bases at J, leaving 4 bases unmatched. CDR3 length equals 16 residues. The CDR3 loop reads CASSGGLAGYYNEQFF. The DNA of the CDR3 is TGTGCCAGCAGCGGGGGACTAGCGGGTTACTACAATGAGCAGTTCTTC.

This clone was observed once. The chain combines TRBV4-2 with TRBJ1-1; a weak D match, TRBD1 (6 bases). V gave up 0 bases and J gave up 1 base, with 12 bases separating them. This CDR3 comprises 16 residues. Germline V gene data show CDR1 as LGHNA and CDR2 as YNFKEQ. The DNA of the CDR3 is TGTGCCAGCAGCCAAGAAGCAGGGGCTCGGAACACTGAAGCTTTCTTT. Translating it yields CASSQEAGARNTEAFF.

V usage is TRBV5-1 and J usage is TRBJ2-7; possible D gene TRBD2, 5 bases. Germline lookup yields CDR1 SGHRS and CDR2 YFSETQ. This CDR3 region has 13 residues. V lost 5 bases and J lost 3, with 12 bases in between. The CDR3 DNA reads TGCGCCAGCAGGAGGGAACCTAGCTACGAGCAGTACTTC. Residues: CASRREPSYEQYF. The whole variable domain, remainder taken from reference TRBV5-1 and TRBJ2-7, is KAGVTQTPRYLIKTRGQQVTLSCSPISGHRSVSWYQQTPGQGLQFLFEYFSETQRNKGNFPGRFSGRQFSNSRSEMNVSTLELGDSALYLCASRREPSYEQYFGPGTRLTVT.